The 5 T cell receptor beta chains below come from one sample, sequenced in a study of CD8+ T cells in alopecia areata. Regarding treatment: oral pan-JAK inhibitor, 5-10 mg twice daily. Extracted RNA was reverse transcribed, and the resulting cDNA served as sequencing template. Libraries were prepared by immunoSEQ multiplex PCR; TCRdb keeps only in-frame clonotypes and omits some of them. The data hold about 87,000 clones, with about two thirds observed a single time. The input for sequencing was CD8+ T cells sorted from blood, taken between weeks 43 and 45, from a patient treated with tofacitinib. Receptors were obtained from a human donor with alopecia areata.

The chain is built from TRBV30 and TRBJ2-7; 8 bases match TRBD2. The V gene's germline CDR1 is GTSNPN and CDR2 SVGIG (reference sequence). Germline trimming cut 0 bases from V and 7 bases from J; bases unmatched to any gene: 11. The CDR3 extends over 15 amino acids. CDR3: CAWSVNLRGAGEQYF. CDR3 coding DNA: TGTGCCTGGAGTGTAAATTTGCGGGGGGCGGGAGAGCAGTACTTC.

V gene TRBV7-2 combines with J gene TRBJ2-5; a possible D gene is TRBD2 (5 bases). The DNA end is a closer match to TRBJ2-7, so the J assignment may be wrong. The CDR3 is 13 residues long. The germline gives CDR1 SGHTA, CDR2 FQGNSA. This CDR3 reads CASSLVPRDEQYF. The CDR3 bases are TGTGCCAGCAGCTTGGTCCCGAGGGACGAGCAGTACTTC.

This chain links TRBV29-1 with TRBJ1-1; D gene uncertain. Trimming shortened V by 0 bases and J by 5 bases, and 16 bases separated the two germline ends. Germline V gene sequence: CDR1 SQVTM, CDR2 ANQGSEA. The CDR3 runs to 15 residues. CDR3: CSVEDLGMAGTEAFF. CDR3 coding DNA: TGCAGCGTTGAAGATCTGGGGATGGCGGGGACTGAAGCTTTCTTT.

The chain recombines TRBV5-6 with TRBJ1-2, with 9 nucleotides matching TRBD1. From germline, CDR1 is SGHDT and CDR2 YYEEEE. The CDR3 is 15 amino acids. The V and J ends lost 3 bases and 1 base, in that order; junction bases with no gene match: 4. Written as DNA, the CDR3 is TGTGCCAGCAGCTCGGGGACAGGGAGTAACTATGGCTACACCTTC. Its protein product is CASSSGTGSNYGYTF.

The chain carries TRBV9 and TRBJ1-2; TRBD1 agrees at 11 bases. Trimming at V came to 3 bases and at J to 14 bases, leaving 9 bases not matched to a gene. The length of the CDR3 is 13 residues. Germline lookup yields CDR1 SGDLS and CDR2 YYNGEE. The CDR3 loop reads CASSASGTGGITF. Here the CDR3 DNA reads TGTGCCAGCAGCGCCTCCGGGACAGGGGGTATTACCTTC.